Each of the 30 T cell receptor beta chains below was sequenced from the same sample in a study of T-cell reconstitution after alpha-beta-depleted transplantation in children. For TCRbeta, the library was prepared with unique molecular identifiers. MiXCR was run by TCRdb on the PCR reads, yielding one entry per CDR3 protein. Of 580,000 or so distinct CDR3 sequences in the sample, 23% were seen once. The sequencing here drew on PBMCs, mostly from graft donor cells, taken 360 days after TCRalphabeta/CD19-depleted stem cell transplant. These receptors all stem from a boy younger than two who had a stem cell transplant for acute myeloid leukemia, so the T cells may come from the graft donor.

The J gene is TRBJ1-3, the V gene TRBV30; D is perhaps TRBD1 (5 bases). The CDR3 is made up of 11 amino acids. Per the germline V gene, CDR1 is GTSNPN and CDR2 is SVGIG (reference sequence). V lost 4 bases and J 4 bases, leaving 5 bases between the germline ends. The DNA of the CDR3 is TGTGCCTGGACAGGGGGAAACACCATATATTTT. It encodes CAWTGGNTIYF.

This clonotype was seen at least ten times. The chain joins TRBV6-2 or TRBV6-3 to TRBJ2-1, with 9 bases aligning to TRBD2. The V and J ends lost 4 bases and 4 bases, in that order; junction bases with no gene match: 14. CDR1 and CDR2 (germline): MNHEY, SVGEGT. This CDR3 region has 18 residues. The CDR3 bases are TGTGCCAGCAGTTCTATACCCCGTCTAGCGGGGCTTTACAATGAGCAGTTCTTC. It specifies CASSSIPRLAGLYNEQFF.

This clonotype was seen many times. CDR3 nucleotides: TGCGCCAGCAGCCGGACAGGTCCGGGGGAGCTGTTTTTT. This codes for CASSRTGPGELFF. The chain couples TRBV4-3 to TRBJ2-2; 7 nucleotides agree with TRBD1. The junction had 4 bases not matched to a gene; V was cut back by 4 bases and J by 8 bases. CDR3 length equals 13 residues. The germline V gene has CDR1 LGHNA and CDR2 YSLEER.

This chain joins TRBV7-9 and TRBJ1-1, with unresolved D. V lost 0 bases to trimming and J lost 4 bases, with 15 bases between them. Germline CDR1 reads SEHNR; CDR2 reads FQNEAQ (reference sequence). The CDR3 runs to 16 residues. The CDR3 nucleotides read TGTGCCAGCAGCTTAGCGCGAAGAGGGAAAATCACTGAAGCTTTCTTT. This translates into CASSLARRGKITEAFF.

The sample holds many counts of this clonotype. The chain recombines TRBV3-1 with TRBJ1-1; D gene ambiguous. V dropped 0 bases and J dropped 2 bases, with 7 bases sitting between them. The CDR3 contains 14 residues. Germline V lookup: CDR1 LGHDT, CDR2 YNNKEL (reference sequence). This CDR3 is CASSQDWGNTEAFF. CDR3 nucleotide sequence: TGTGCCAGCAGCCAAGATTGGGGAAACACTGAAGCTTTCTTT. The full variable domain, rest sourced from reference TRBV3-1 and TRBJ1-1, is DTAVSQTPKYLVTQMGNDKSIKCEQNLGHDTMYWYKQDSKKFLKIMFSYNNKELIINETVPNRFSPKSPDKAHLNLHINSLELGDSAVYFCASSQDWGNTEAFFGQGTRLTVV.

This clonotype showed up many times. This chain joins TRBV20-1 and TRBJ2-5; D possibly uses TRBD1 or TRBD2 (6 bases each). The CDR3 is 13 amino acids. Looked up from germline, CDR1 is DFQATT and CDR2 is SNEGSKA (reference sequence). V was shortened by 5 bases and J by 5 bases, with 15 bases between the two germline ends. CDR3 sequence: CSARRGARETQYF. In DNA, the CDR3 is TGCAGTGCTCGAAGGGGGGCCAGGGAGACCCAGTACTTC.

In its sample, this clonotype was seen a few times. The rearrangement uses TRBV7-2 and TRBJ1-1; perhaps TRBD1 as D (5 bases). This CDR3 region has 12 residues. Germline assignment: CDR1 SGHTA and CDR2 FQGNSA. V gave up 4 bases and J gave up 6 bases, with 9 bases separating them. The CDR3 bases are TGTGCCAGCAGCTGGGGGGGACCTGAAGCTTTCTTT. Its protein is CASSWGGPEAFF.

This chain connects TRBV7-2 to TRBJ1-5; maybe TRBD1 (6 bases). CDR3 length: 16 residues. Germline V gene sequence: CDR1 SGHTA, CDR2 FQGNSA. The V end lost 4 bases, the J end lost 2 bases, and 15 bases lay between the germline ends. In nucleotides, the CDR3 is TGTGCCAGCAGCTACAAGACAGGAAGCGGCAATCAGCCCCAGCATTTT. Encoded protein: CASSYKTGSGNQPQHF.

This clonotype was recorded at least ten times. The J gene is TRBJ2-1, the V gene TRBV9; 9 bases are a match to TRBD1. The CDR3 is 16 amino acids. Per germline, CDR1 SGDLS and CDR2 YYNGEE. The junction had 12 bases not matched to a gene; V was cut back by 4 bases and J by 7 bases. CDR3 coding DNA: TGTGCCAGCAGCTTATTACTGGGGACAGGGTTTAATGAGCAGTTCTTC. This translates into CASSLLLGTGFNEQFF.

This clonotype has only a few counts. The chain links TRBV7-2 to TRBJ1-5, with D possibly being TRBD1 (5 bases). V dropped 1 base and J dropped 2 bases, with 12 bases sitting between them. This CDR3 is 16 amino acids long. Looked up from germline, CDR1 is SGHTA and CDR2 is FQGNSA. CDR3 DNA sequence: TGTGCCAGCAGCTTAGGGGGGAGGGTTGGCAATCAGCCCCAGCATTTT. Translating it yields CASSLGGRVGNQPQHF.

This clonotype has at least ten counts. The chain links TRBV3-1 to TRBJ2-5, with D possibly matching TRBD2 (6 bases). Germline CDR1 is LGHDT and CDR2 is YNNKEL (reference sequence). This CDR3 region has 15 residues. The V gene lost 2 bases and the J gene lost 2 bases, with 12 bases spanning the gap. The CDR3 is CASSQNPGVQETQYF. For the CDR3, the DNA is TGTGCCAGCAGCCAAAACCCGGGGGTACAAGAGACCCAGTACTTC.

The chain links TRBV20-1 to TRBJ2-7; no clear D. Trimming stripped 4 bases from V and 0 bases from J, with 10 bases between. Looked up from germline, CDR1 is DFQATT and CDR2 is SNEGSKA (reference sequence). The CDR3 is 13 residues long. The CDR3 nucleotides are TGCAGTGCTAAGGGAATCCCCTCCTACGAGCAGTACTTC. Its translation is CSAKGIPSYEQYF.

This clonotype was observed at least ten times. The chain carries TRBV5-1 and TRBJ2-6; no clear D gene. This CDR3 region has 16 residues. Trimming removed 0 bases at V and 0 bases at J, with 7 bases between. Per germline, CDR1 SGHRS and CDR2 YFSETQ. DNA of the CDR3: TGCGCCAGCAGCTTGGACAGAAACTCTGGGGCCAACGTCCTGACTTTC. This encodes CASSLDRNSGANVLTF.

Many counts were recorded for this clonotype. The gene calls are TRBV12-3 or TRBV12-4 and TRBJ1-1; D not certain. This CDR3 is built from 17 residues. Trimming left V 4 bases short and J 5 bases short, with 23 bases between. CDR3 bases: TGTGCCAGCAGTTGGGCCCTCGTTGTCTTGGAGAGGACTGAAGCTTTCTTT. Its translation: CASSWALVVLERTEAFF.

This chain joins TRBV29-1 and TRBJ1-1, with no clear D. The CDR3 runs to 14 residues. Germline V CDR1 and CDR2: SQVTM, ANQGSEA. V dropped 4 bases and J dropped 0 bases, with 12 bases sitting between them. For the CDR3, the DNA is TGCAGCGTTGCGTTGGTCGGCGTGAACACTGAAGCTTTCTTT. Amino acids: CSVALVGVNTEAFF. Together with reference TRBV29-1 and TRBJ1-1, the CDR3 gives the full variable domain: SAVISQKPSRDICQRGTSLTIQCQVDSQVTMMFWYRQQPGQSLTLIATANQGSEATYESGFVIDKFPISRPNLTFSTLTVSNMSPEDSSIYLCSVALVGVNTEAFFGQGTRLTVV.

The rearrangement uses TRBV19 and TRBJ2-2, with D hard to call. V gave up 3 bases and J gave up 2 bases, with 10 bases separating them. There are 15 residues in the CDR3. In germline, CDR1 is LNHDA, CDR2 SQIVND (reference sequence). The CDR3 nucleotides read TGTGCCAGTAGTATCCGGGCAATTAACACCGGGGAGCTGTTTTTT. The encoded protein is CASSIRAINTGELFF. The whole variable domain, filled in from reference TRBV19 and TRBJ2-2, reads DGGITQSPKYLFRKEGQNVTLSCEQNLNHDAMYWYRQDPGQGLRLIYYSQIVNDFQKGDIAEGYSVSREKKESFPLTVTSAQKNPTAFYLCASSIRAINTGELFFGEGSRLTVL.

In its sample, this clonotype was seen many times. The rearrangement links TRBV4-3 to TRBJ2-3; 12 positions agree with TRBD1. Germline CDR1 is LGHNA and CDR2 is YSLEER. The V segment lost 0 bases and the J segment 5 bases; nucleotides outside the gene matches: 6. The CDR3 has 17 amino acids. This CDR3 reads CASSQDTGQGAGDTQYF. The CDR3, as DNA: TGCGCCAGCAGCCAAGATACGGGACAGGGGGCCGGAGATACGCAGTATTTT.

This clonotype was counted a few times. The rearrangement links TRBV5-1 to TRBJ2-5; no clear D gene. V was trimmed by 4 bases and J by 5 bases, leaving 18 bases between them. Germline CDR1 SGHRS, CDR2 YFSETQ. CDR3 length: 15 residues. The CDR3 here is CASSPLVGAGETQYF. CDR3 sequence (DNA): TGCGCCAGCAGCCCCTTGGTAGGAGCCGGCGAGACCCAGTACTTC.

The genes are TRBV28 and TRBJ2-2; D is perhaps TRBD2 (5 bases). The V gene's germline CDR1 is MDHEN and CDR2 SYDVKM. This CDR3 comprises 14 residues. The V and J ends lost 2 bases and 5 bases respectively, with 9 bases between them. Here the CDR3 DNA reads TGTGCCAGCAGTTTAGAGGGCTGGACCGGGGAGCTGTTTTTT. It codes for CASSLEGWTGELFF.

This clonotype was counted at least ten times. This chain connects TRBV10-3 to TRBJ2-7, with a weak D call TRBD1 (7 bases). CDR1 is ENHRY and CDR2 is SYGVKD in the germline V gene. This CDR3 region has 11 residues. The germline V and J ends were trimmed by 8 bases and 5 bases, with 10 bases remaining between them. The DNA for the CDR3 is TGTGCCATCGGCAGGGGGGACGAGCAGTACTTC. Its protein is CAIGRGDEQYF.

This clonotype was counted many times. The rearrangement uses TRBV20-1 and TRBJ2-1, with TRBD2 identical over 11 bases. Germline V lookup: CDR1 DFQATT, CDR2 SNEGSKA (reference sequence). The V and J ends lost 4 bases and 1 base, in that order; junction bases with no gene match: 9. CDR3 size: 17 residues. The CDR3 DNA reads TGCAGTGCTACTCCTCTAGCGGGGGGACTTTCCTACAATGAGCAGTTCTTC. As protein: CSATPLAGGLSYNEQFF.

This clonotype was observed a few times. V is TRBV7-2 and J is TRBJ2-1; D gene ambiguous. Per germline, CDR1 SGHTA and CDR2 FQGNSA. The V and J ends lost 1 base and 0 bases respectively, with 10 bases between them. This CDR3 comprises 16 residues. The CDR3 loop reads CASSLGGIGSYNEQFF. DNA for the CDR3: TGTGCCAGCAGCTTAGGGGGAATAGGCTCCTACAATGAGCAGTTCTTC.

This clonotype was observed a few times. The gene calls are TRBV5-1 and TRBJ2-5; 7 bases fit TRBD1. Per the germline V gene, CDR1 is SGHRS and CDR2 is YFSETQ. The CDR3 is made up of 13 amino acids. Trimming took 4 bases from V and 2 from J; bases not matched to a gene: 2. CDR3 coding DNA: TGCGCCAGCAGCGCGGACAGGCAAGAGACCCAGTACTTC. Protein sequence: CASSADRQETQYF.

V gene TRBV6-1 combines with J gene TRBJ1-5; TRBD1 might be the D (6 bases). Germline CDR1 reads MNHNS; CDR2 reads SASEGT. V was cut by 5 bases and J by 0 bases, with 8 bases left in between. The CDR3 has 14 amino acids. The chain's CDR3 is CASSQGISNQPQHF. CDR3 DNA: TGTGCCAGCAGTCAGGGGATTAGCAATCAGCCCCAGCATTTT.

This chain uses TRBV12-3 or TRBV12-4 with TRBJ2-7; 8 bases agree with TRBD1. V shed 6 bases, J shed 2 bases, and the junction held 12 bases outside the gene matches. There are 16 residues in the CDR3. CDR3 residues: CASSGIDRGITYEQYF. CDR3 nucleotides: TGTGCCAGCAGCGGTATCGACAGGGGTATTACCTACGAGCAGTACTTC.

This clonotype was seen only a few times. V gene TRBV20-1 combines with J gene TRBJ2-5; D is ambiguous. In germline, CDR1 is DFQATT, CDR2 SNEGSKA (reference sequence). Trimming removed 3 bases at V and 0 bases at J, with 5 bases between. This CDR3 contains 12 residues. For the CDR3, the DNA is TGCAGTGCTAGGTCAAACCAAGAGACCCAGTACTTC. Its protein is CSARSNQETQYF.

The rearrangement links TRBV9 to TRBJ2-7; D remains unclear. The CDR3 extends over 15 amino acids. Germline V gene sequence: CDR1 SGDLS, CDR2 YYNGEE. V was pared by 3 bases and J by 3 bases, with 16 bases between. The CDR3 DNA reads TGTGCCAGCAGCGCCCAGAAGTCCGCCTTCTACGAGCAGTACTTC. This encodes CASSAQKSAFYEQYF.

The chain recombines TRBV20-1 with TRBJ2-7; 11 bases map to TRBD2. The CDR3 runs 15 residues. With 5 bases clipped from V and 3 bases from J, the junction kept 9 bases outside the gene matches. Per the germline V gene, CDR1 is DFQATT and CDR2 is SNEGSKA (reference sequence). In nucleotides, the CDR3 is TGCAGTGCTGGTAAGACTAGCGGGGTTTTCTACGAGCAGTACGTC. Its protein is CSAGKTSGVFYEQYV.

This clonotype was seen only a few times. The V call is TRBV6-1, the J call TRBJ1-6; the match to TRBD1 covers 7 bases. This CDR3 comprises 14 residues. Germline V gene data show CDR1 as MNHNS and CDR2 as SASEGT. The V and J ends lost 6 bases and 5 bases, in that order; junction bases with no gene match: 4. The CDR3 protein is CASSQGEHNSPLHF. For the CDR3, the DNA is TGTGCCAGCAGCCAGGGGGAGCATAATTCACCCCTCCACTTT.

The chain joins TRBV20-1 to TRBJ2-3; 7 bases are a match to TRBD2. Trimming took 4 bases from V and 2 from J; bases not matched to a gene: 6. This CDR3 is 14 amino acids long. The germline gives CDR1 DFQATT, CDR2 SNEGSKA (reference sequence). CDR3 in DNA: TGCAGTGCTAATGAGGGAGGGGTCACAGATACGCAGTATTTT. Translated, it gives CSANEGGVTDTQYF.